The rows below give T cell receptor beta chains drawn from one sample of a study of identical twins. TCRdb reprocessed the 5' RACE reads with MiXCR, giving one entry per CDR3 protein. The data hold about 100,000 distinct CDR3 sequences, with 5.9% observed a single time. Sequencing was performed on memory T cells sorted from blood. The receptors were sampled from a woman aged 45-65 years in good health. CDR3s include the opening cysteine and the closing phenylalanine or tryptophan. D genes are given only for firm matches. Expanded clones get a size class; other rows say once, few or many, or leave the size out.

TRBV19,TRBJ1-1,.,12,many,TGTGCCAGTAGGGGGGCGAAGCTTGAAGCTTTCTTT,CASRGAKLEAFF
TRBV5-1,TRBJ2-5,TRBD2,12,few,TGCGCCAGCGGAAGCGGGGTCGAGACCCAGTACTTC,CASGSGVETQYF
TRBV7-7,TRBJ2-2,TRBD2,15,many,TGTGCCAGCAGCGATCCGGCGGGGGTAGCCGGGGAGCTGTTTTTT,CASSDPAGVAGELFF
TRBV11-3,TRBJ2-7,.,13,many,TGTGCCAGCAGCCCTCCGGGGTCCTACGAGCAGTACTTC,CASSPPGSYEQYF
TRBV13,TRBJ2-2,.,19,few,TGTGCCAGCAGCTTAGATTCATTTGGACAGTCGGGGAACACCGGGGAGCTGTTTTTT,CASSLDSFGQSGNTGELFF
TRBV7-8,TRBJ2-3,TRBD2,19,many,TGTGCCAGCAGCTCCCGGGTAGCGGGAGGGCAAGACGGCACAGATACGCAGTATTTT,CASSSRVAGGQDGTDTQYF
TRBV2,TRBJ1-1,.,13,.,TGTGCCAGCAGGGGGGGGCGGAGCACTGAAGCTTTCTTT,CASRGGRSTEAFF
TRBV12-3/TRBV12-4,TRBJ2-1,.,14,many,TGTGCCAGCAGTCCCGGACTAGGGGGCAATGAGCAGTTCTTC,CASSPGLGGNEQFF
TRBV12-3/TRBV12-4,TRBJ2-2,.,19,few,TGTGCCAGCAGTTCATCTGGGACAGTGGAGGGGACTCTCCACGGGGAGCTGTTTTTT,CASSSSGTVEGTLHGELFF
TRBV30,TRBJ2-1,TRBD2,14,few,TGTGCCGGAACAAAGCGGGAGTGGAGGAATGAGCAGTTCTTC,CAGTKREWRNEQFF
TRBV5-6,TRBJ1-6,.,17,many,TGTGCCAGCAGCACCCAAGACAGGATCTCCTATAATTCACCCCTCCACTTT,CASSTQDRISYNSPLHF
TRBV5-6,TRBJ2-5,.,13,.,TGTGCCAGCAGCCCCTTAGAACGAGAGACCCAGTACTTC,CASSPLERETQYF
TRBV5-6,TRBJ2-1,TRBD2,16,many,TGTGCCAGCAGCTTGCCAGCGGGAGCTATTCGGGGTGAGCAGTTCTTC,CASSLPAGAIRGEQFF
TRBV5-5,TRBJ2-7,.,14,many,TGTGCCAGCAGCTTAGCGGGACAGCTCTACGAGCAGTACTTC,CASSLAGQLYEQYF
TRBV5-1,TRBJ2-5,.,11,medium-sized,TGCGCCAGCAGCTTGGAGGAGACCCAGTACTTC,CASSLEETQYF
TRBV7-8,TRBJ1-1,.,12,many,TGTGCCAGCCTCAGTATGAACACTGAAGCTTTCTTT,CASLSMNTEAFF